A selection of T cell receptor beta chains follows, all from one sample in a study of blood T cell repertoires in COVID-19. Sequencing used immunoSEQ multiplex PCR; TCRdb keeps in-frame clones, though not all of them. This table holds hundreds of thousands of clones, 60% to 75% found once. The sample was peripheral blood. The receptor source for this set is a woman older than 75 with acute or convalescent COVID-19. CDR3s include the opening cysteine and the closing phenylalanine or tryptophan. A D gene is named only where the DNA matches it firmly. The listing skips clone size in some rows; elsewhere it reads once, few, many or a size class.

TRBJ2-3,-,TRBV18,-,TGTGCCAGCTCACCACTTCGAGATACGCAGTATTTT,CASSPLRDTQYF
TRBJ1-4,-,TRBV10-1,-,TGCGCCAGCAGCGCCCGCCCAGGACTTAATGAAAAACTGTTTTTT,CASSARPGLNEKLFF
TRBJ1-1,-,TRBV19,few,TGTGCCAGTAGTATTTTCGGGGGGAACACTGAAGCTTTCTTT,CASSIFGGNTEAFF
TRBJ1-2,TRBD1,TRBV5-1,few,TGCGCCAGCAGCGGAGGGGGCGCCGGAGCTGGCTACACCTTC,CASSGGGAGAGYTF
TRBJ2-7,TRBD1,TRBV6-6,-,TGTGCCAGCAATCCGGGACAGGGTGGTAACGAGCAGTACTTC,CASNPGQGGNEQYF
TRBJ2-7,-,TRBV9,-,TGTGCCAGCGGGAGGACCTCCTACGAGCAGTACTTC,CASGRTSYEQYF
TRBJ2-5,-,TRBV5-1,-,TGCGCCAGCAGCCAGCCAGGAGGGGAGACCCAGTACTTC,CASSQPGGETQYF
TRBJ1-2,-,TRBV6-5,-,TGTGCCAGCGTCCAGGCCGACGCGTTGGGCTACACCTTC,CASVQADALGYTF
TRBJ2-5,TRBD2,TRBV7-6,-,TGTGCCAGCAGCCCCGTTATGAGTAGCGGGAGGTTGGGAGAGACCCAGTACTTC,CASSPVMSSGRLGETQYF
TRBJ2-5,-,TRBV7-2,-,TGTGCCAGCACCGGGGTCGGCGGCCAAGAGACCCAGTACTTC,CASTGVGGQETQYF
TRBJ2-5,TRBD2,TRBV7-2,-,TGTGCCAGCAGCCTCCAACCACGACTAGCGACCGAGACCCAGTACTTC,CASSLQPRLATETQYF
TRBJ2-7,TRBD2,TRBV11-1,-,TGTGCCAGCAGCCTCCCGCCGGGGGGAGTAATCGACGAGCAGTACTTC,CASSLPPGGVIDEQYF
TRBJ2-7,TRBD1,TRBV7-2,-,TGTGCCAGCAGCTTAAGCGCGGCAGGGGGCTCCTACGAGCAGTACTTC,CASSLSAAGGSYEQYF
TRBJ1-6,TRBD1,TRBV19,-,TGTGCCAGTAGCATAACAGGGGCTCTCAATTCACCCCTCCACTTT,CASSITGALNSPLHF
TRBJ2-5,TRBD2,TRBV10-3,-,TGTGCCAGTCAGAGCGGGACTCTCCAAGAGACCCAGTACTTC,CASQSGTLQETQYF
TRBJ1-1,-,TRBV6-5,-,TGTGCCAGCAGTTACTCGGCGGGCCAAGGTTGGGAAGCTTTCTTT,CASSYSAGQGWEAFF
TRBJ2-5,TRBD2,TRBV9,once,TGTGCCAGCAGCGTACAGTCTAGCGGGGGGGCCCAAGAGACCCAGTACTTC,CASSVQSSGGAQETQYF
TRBJ2-2,TRBD2,TRBV4-2,few,TGTGCCAGCAGCCAAGAGCGGGGGGACTGGACGAACACCGGGGAGCTGTTTTTT,CASSQERGDWTNTGELFF
TRBJ2-7,TRBD2,TRBV5-1,-,TGCGCCAGCAGCTTACTAGCGGGGTACTACGAGCAGTACTTC,CASSLLAGYYEQYF
TRBJ2-5,TRBD2,TRBV3-1/TRBV3-2,few,TGTGCCAGCAGCCTCCTTGTGCGGGGGGTAAAAGAGACCCAGTACTTC,CASSLLVRGVKETQYF
TRBJ1-3,-,TRBV7-2,-,TGTGCCAGCAGCCCCAGCAGGGGAAGAAACACCATATATTTT,CASSPSRGRNTIYF
TRBJ1-4,-,TRBV2,-,TGTGCCAGCAGGGGAGGGGTAACTAATGAAAAACTGTTTTTT,CASRGGVTNEKLFF
TRBJ2-3,-,TRBV18,-,TGTGCCAGCTCACCACCTCCGGATGGCGCGGGTACGCAGTATTTT,CASSPPPDGAGTQYF
TRBJ2-2,-,TRBV5-1,-,TGCGCCAGCAGCTTGGAAGGCAGAGGCACCGGGGAGCTGTTTTTT,CASSLEGRGTGELFF
TRBJ2-1,-,TRBV7-9,-,TGTGCCAGCAGCTTAGCGGGAGCTTCAAATGAGCAGTTCTTC,CASSLAGASNEQFF
TRBJ1-5,-,TRBV4-1,-,TGCGCCAGCAGCCAAGAAGCCAACCGGGGCAATCAGCCCCAGCATTTT,CASSQEANRGNQPQHF
TRBJ1-1,TRBD1,TRBV6-5,-,TGTGCCAGCAGCTACCGAACAGGGGCCTTAAACACTGAAGCTTTCTTT,CASSYRTGALNTEAFF
TRBJ2-5,-,TRBV5-1,-,TGCGCCAGCAGCCCCTCAGGACTCGGAGAGACCCAGTACTTC,CASSPSGLGETQYF
TRBJ2-7,TRBD1,TRBV7-2,-,TGTGCCAGCAGCCCCGGGACAGGGTTTTCCGAGCAGTACTTC,CASSPGTGFSEQYF
TRBJ2-3,-,TRBV7-9,once,TGTGCCAGCAGCATTCAGGGGGGCGCAGATACGCAGTATTTT,CASSIQGGADTQYF